These 8 T cell receptor beta chains originate from one sample sequenced in a study of blood T cells in healthy people across ages. Alongside a J-beta primer mix, a sample-barcoded 5' primer served in a second PCR lasting roughly 6 to 12 cycles. TCRdb itself ran the 5' RACE reads through MiXCR, one entry per CDR3 protein. Among about 1.4 million distinct CDR3 sequences listed, around 59% were seen once. Sequenced sample: blood. The receptors originated from a man between 18 and 29 years old in good health.

This clonotype was picked up a small number of times. The chain recombines TRBV12-3 or TRBV12-4 with TRBJ1-1; D is perhaps TRBD1 (5 bases). Trimming shortened V by 2 bases and J by 7 bases, and 14 bases separated the two germline ends. The CDR3 spans 14 residues. In DNA form, the CDR3 reads TGTGCCAGCAGTTTATTGGGGCCGGCCAGTGAAGCTTTCTTT. Translating it yields CASSLLGPASEAFF.

CDR3 bases: TGTGCCAGCGAGGGGGGAACAGATACGCAGTATTTT. Residues: CASEGGTDTQYF. This chain uses TRBV7-9 with TRBJ2-3; D tentatively reads TRBD1 or TRBD2 (6 bases each). The CDR3 sequence is 12 residues long. Germline loops: CDR1 SEHNR, CDR2 FQNEAQ (reference sequence). The V end was cut by 8 bases, the J end by 3 bases, with 9 bases between.

The chain is built from TRBV7-8 and TRBJ1-2, with D possibly matching TRBD1 (5 bases). The CDR3 contains 17 residues. V was pared by 0 bases and J by 0 bases, with 14 bases between. Per germline, CDR1 SGHVS and CDR2 FQNEAQ. CDR3 protein: CASSLAGRGAANYGYTF. In nucleotides, the CDR3 is TGTGCCAGCAGCTTAGCAGGGAGAGGGGCCGCTAACTATGGCTACACCTTC.

This clonotype occurred a few times. The genes are TRBV7-2 and TRBJ1-2; weak D call: TRBD1 (6 bases). The V end lost 4 bases, the J end lost 8 bases, and 23 bases lay between the germline ends. The CDR3 is 16 residues long. CDR1 is SGHTA, CDR2 FQGNSA, per germline. The CDR3 region has the DNA TGTGCCAGCAGCTCCTCCTTAAGTAACAGGGCGCGAGGCTACACCTTC. This gives the protein CASSSSLSNRARGYTF. The full variable domain, completed using reference TRBV7-2 and TRBJ1-2, is GAGVSQSPSNKVTEKGKDVELRCDPISGHTALYWYRQSLGQGLEFLIYFQGNSAPDKSGLPSDRFSAERTGGSVSTLTIQRTQQEDSAVYLCASSSSLSNRARGYTFGSGTRLTVV.

The chain joins TRBV6-6 to TRBJ1-5, with D unclear. Germline CDR1 is MNHNY and CDR2 is SVGAGI (reference sequence). This CDR3 is built from 15 residues. Trimming cost V 0 bases and J 3 bases, with 9 bases left between them. The CDR3 here is CASSYSASSNQPQHF. CDR3 DNA sequence: TGTGCCAGCAGTTACTCGGCGAGCTCCAATCAGCCCCAGCATTTT.

The V call is TRBV20-1, the J call TRBJ2-1; weak D call: TRBD2 (6 bases). There are 16 residues in the CDR3. V shed 4 bases and J shed 5 bases, with 21 bases lying between them. Germline CDR1 and CDR2: DFQATT and SNEGSKA (reference sequence). In DNA form, the CDR3 reads TGCAGTGCTAACCTCCTCCGGGACGGGGAGGACAATGAGCAGTTCTTC. It codes for CSANLLRDGEDNEQFF.

The chain combines TRBV28 with TRBJ2-5, with no clear D. The germline gives CDR1 MDHEN, CDR2 SYDVKM. V was trimmed by 4 bases and J by 1 base, leaving 10 bases between them. This CDR3 has 14 amino acids. Here the CDR3 DNA reads TGTGCCAGCAGTTCTAGGATGCGCCAAGAGACCCAGTACTTC. Protein: CASSSRMRQETQYF. Variable domain in full (rest from reference TRBV28 and TRBJ2-5): DVKVTQSSRYLVKRTGEKVFLECVQDMDHENMFWYRQDPGLGLRLIYFSYDVKMKEKGDIPEGYSVSREKKERFSLILESASTNQTSMYLCASSSRMRQETQYFGPGTRLLVL.

The chain joins TRBV29-1 to TRBJ2-4; D ambiguous. The CDR3 loop spans 13 amino acids. Trimming shortened V by 7 bases and J by 0 bases, and 10 bases separated the two germline ends. Germline-derived CDR1 and CDR2 are SQVTM and ANQGSEA. CDR3 amino acids: CSATQEAKNIQYF. CDR3 in DNA: TGCAGCGCCACACAAGAAGCCAAAAACATTCAGTACTTC.